This T cell receptor beta chain was found in a study of blood T cell repertoires in COVID-19. Whole-study context: From the United States, Italy and Spain came samples of acute and convalescent COVID-19. Sources were T cells, B-cell-depleted T cells, or PBMCs; the material itself was cDNA or gDNA.

Assay: immunoSEQ multiplex PCR; the TCRdb copy retains only in-frame clones and omits some. The profile covers 45,000 to 60,000 clones, with approximately 84% appearing a single time and more than 13% taken by the ten largest. CDR1 is MGHRA, CDR2 YSYEKL, per germline. The CDR3 totals 13 residues. The germline V and J ends were trimmed by 9 bases and 1 base, with 10 bases remaining between them. This TCR was recovered from a human donor with active or convalescent COVID-19. The donor label of this sample is uncertain. The sample was peripheral blood. V gene TRBV4-1 combines with J gene TRBJ2-1; D is ambiguous. CDR3 nucleotide sequence: TGCGCCAGTTCAGGTGCTTCCTACAATGAGCAGTTCTTC. It translates to CASSGASYNEQFF.